This TCR beta chain was identified in a study of T cells in Graves' hyperthyroidism and ophthalmopathy. General observations from the study: In validation, the model predicted ophthalmopathy. These predictions came a median approximately 5.9 months before onset.

Template material for amplifying TCR beta CDR3 regions consisted of RNA transcripts. The TCR CDR3 was amplified in a first-round RT-PCR using the HTBI primer set. From the multiplex PCR reads, TCRdb called clonotypes with MiXCR, one entry per CDR3 protein. This sample has roughly 290,000 distinct CDR3 sequences; more than 15% occur once, and the top ten carry approximately 60%. This clonotype was detected a few times. The target antigen is unknown. V lost 1 base, J lost 6 bases, and 11 bases lay in between. CDR1 and CDR2 from the germline V gene are SGHTA and FQGNSA. The CDR3 consists of 14 residues. J is TRBJ2-3 and V is TRBV7-2; D is unclear. Sequencing was performed on blood. This receptor was identified in a woman aged 55-69 years with Graves' ophthalmopathy. The CDR3 region is CASSLDRAWDTQYF. The CDR3 bases are TGTGCCAGCAGCTTAGACCGGGCCTGGGATACGCAGTATTTT.